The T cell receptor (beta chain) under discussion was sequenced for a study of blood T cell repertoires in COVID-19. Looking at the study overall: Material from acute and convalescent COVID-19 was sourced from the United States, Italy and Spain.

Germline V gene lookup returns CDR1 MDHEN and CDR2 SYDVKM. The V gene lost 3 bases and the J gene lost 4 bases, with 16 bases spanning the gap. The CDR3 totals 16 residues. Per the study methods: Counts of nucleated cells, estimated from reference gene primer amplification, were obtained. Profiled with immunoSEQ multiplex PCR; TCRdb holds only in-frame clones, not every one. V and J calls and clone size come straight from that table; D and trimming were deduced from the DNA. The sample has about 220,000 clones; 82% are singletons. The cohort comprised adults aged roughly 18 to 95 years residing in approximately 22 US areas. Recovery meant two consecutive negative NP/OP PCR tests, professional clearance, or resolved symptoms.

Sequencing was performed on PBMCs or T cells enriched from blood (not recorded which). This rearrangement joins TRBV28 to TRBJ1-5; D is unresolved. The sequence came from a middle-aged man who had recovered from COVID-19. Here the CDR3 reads CASSFGGNIRNQPQHF. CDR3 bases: TGTGCCAGCAGTTTCGGAGGGAATATACGAAATCAGCCCCAGCATTTT.